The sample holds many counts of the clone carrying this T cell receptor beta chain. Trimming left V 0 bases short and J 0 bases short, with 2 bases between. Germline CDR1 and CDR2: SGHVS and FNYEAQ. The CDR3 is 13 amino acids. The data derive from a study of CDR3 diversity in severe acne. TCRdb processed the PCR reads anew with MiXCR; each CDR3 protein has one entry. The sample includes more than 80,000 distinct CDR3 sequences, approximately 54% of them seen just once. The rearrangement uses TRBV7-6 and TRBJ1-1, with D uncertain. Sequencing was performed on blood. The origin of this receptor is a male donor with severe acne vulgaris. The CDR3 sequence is CASSLALNTEAFF. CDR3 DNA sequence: TGTGCCAGCAGCTTAGCTCTGAACACTGAAGCTTTCTTT. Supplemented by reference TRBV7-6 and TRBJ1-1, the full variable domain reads GAGVSQSPRYKVTKRGQDVALRCDPISGHVSLYWYRQALGQGPEFLTYFNYEAQQDKSGLPNDRFSAERPEGSISTLTIQRTEQRDSAMYRCASSLALNTEAFFGQGTRLTVV.